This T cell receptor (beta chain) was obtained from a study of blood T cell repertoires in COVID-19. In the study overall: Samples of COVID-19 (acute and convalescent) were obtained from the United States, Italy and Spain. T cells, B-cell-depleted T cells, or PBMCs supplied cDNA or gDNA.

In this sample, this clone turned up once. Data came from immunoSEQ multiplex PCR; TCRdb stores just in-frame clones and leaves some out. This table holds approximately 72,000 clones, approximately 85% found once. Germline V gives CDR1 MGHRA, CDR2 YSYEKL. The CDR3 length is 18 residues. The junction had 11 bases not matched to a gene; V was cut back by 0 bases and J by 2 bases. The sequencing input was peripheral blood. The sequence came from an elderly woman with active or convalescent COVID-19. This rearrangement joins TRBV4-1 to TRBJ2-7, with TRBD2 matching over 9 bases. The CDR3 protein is CASSQEVFGGGVPYEQYF. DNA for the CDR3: TGCGCCAGCAGCCAAGAAGTTTTCGGCGGGGGGGTTCCCTACGAGCAGTACTTC.